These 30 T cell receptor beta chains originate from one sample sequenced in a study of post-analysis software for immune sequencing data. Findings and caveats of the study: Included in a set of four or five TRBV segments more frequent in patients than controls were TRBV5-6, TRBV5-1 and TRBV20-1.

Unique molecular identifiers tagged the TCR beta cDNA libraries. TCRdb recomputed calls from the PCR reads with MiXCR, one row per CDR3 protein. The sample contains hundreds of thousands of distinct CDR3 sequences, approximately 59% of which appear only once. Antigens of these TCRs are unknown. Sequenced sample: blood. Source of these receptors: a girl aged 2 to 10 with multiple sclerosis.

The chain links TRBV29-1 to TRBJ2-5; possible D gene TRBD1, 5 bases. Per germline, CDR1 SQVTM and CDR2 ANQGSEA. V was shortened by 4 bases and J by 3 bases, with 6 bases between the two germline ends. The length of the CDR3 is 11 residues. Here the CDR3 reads CSVVREETQYF. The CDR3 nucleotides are TGCAGCGTTGTCAGGGAAGAGACCCAGTACTTC.

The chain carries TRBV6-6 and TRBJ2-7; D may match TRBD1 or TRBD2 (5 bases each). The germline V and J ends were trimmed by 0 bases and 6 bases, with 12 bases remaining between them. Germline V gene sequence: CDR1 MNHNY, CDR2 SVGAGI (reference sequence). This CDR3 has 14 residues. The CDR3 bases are TGTGCCAGCAGTTACTCGATTGGGGGTGGCGAGCAGTACTTC. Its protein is CASSYSIGGGEQYF.

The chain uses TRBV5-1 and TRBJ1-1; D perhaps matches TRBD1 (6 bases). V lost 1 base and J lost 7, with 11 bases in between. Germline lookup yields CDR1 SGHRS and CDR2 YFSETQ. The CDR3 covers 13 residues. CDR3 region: CASSLTGSNEAFF. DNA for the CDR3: TGCGCCAGCAGCTTGACAGGGTCTAATGAAGCTTTCTTT.

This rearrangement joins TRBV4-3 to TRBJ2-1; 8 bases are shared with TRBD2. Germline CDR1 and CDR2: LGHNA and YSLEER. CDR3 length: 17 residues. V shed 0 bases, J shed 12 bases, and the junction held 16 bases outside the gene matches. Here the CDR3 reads CASSQDKVRTSWEGQFF. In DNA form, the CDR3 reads TGCGCCAGCAGCCAAGATAAAGTGAGGACTAGCTGGGAAGGGCAGTTCTTC.

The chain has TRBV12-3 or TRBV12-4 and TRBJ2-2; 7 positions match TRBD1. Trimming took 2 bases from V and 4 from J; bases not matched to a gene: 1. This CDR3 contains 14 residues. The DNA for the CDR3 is TGTGCCAGCAGTTTAAGGGGGCTCACCGGGGAGCTGTTTTTT. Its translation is CASSLRGLTGELFF.

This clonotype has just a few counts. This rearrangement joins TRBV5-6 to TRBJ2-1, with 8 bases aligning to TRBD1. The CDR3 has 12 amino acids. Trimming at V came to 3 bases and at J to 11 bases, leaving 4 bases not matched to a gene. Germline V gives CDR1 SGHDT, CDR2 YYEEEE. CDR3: CASSYDRGKQFF. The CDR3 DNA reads TGTGCCAGCAGCTATGACAGGGGTAAGCAGTTCTTC.

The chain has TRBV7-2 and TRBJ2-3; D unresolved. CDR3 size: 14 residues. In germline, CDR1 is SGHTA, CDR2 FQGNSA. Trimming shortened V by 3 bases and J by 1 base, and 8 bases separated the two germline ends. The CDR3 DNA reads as TGTGCCAGCAGCTTCCCGCAGCGCACAGATACGCAGTATTTT. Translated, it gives CASSFPQRTDTQYF.

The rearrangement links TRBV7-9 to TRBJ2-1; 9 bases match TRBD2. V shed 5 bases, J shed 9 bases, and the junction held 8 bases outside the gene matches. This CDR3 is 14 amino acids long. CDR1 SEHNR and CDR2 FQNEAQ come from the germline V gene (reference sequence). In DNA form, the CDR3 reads TGTGCCAGCAGCCGATTAGCGGGAGAGGCTGAGCAGTTCTTC. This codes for CASSRLAGEAEQFF.

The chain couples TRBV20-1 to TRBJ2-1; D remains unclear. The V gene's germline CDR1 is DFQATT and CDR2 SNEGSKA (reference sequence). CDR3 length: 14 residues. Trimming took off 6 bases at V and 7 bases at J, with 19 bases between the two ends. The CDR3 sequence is CSAQDRPGVNEQFF. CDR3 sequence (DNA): TGCAGTGCCCAGGACCGCCCTGGGGTGAATGAGCAGTTCTTC.

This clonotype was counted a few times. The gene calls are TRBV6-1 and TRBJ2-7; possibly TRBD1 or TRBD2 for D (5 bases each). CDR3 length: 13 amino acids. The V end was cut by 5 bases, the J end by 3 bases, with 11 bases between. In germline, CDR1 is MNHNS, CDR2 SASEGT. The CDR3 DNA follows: TGTGCCAGCAGTTTCAGGGACCGCTACGAGCAGTACTTC. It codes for CASSFRDRYEQYF.

This CDR3 is CASSLVPAYGYTF. As DNA, the CDR3 is TGTGCCAGCAGCTTAGTGCCAGCCTATGGCTACACCTTC. The chain employs TRBV13 and TRBJ1-2; unclear D gene. Deletions cut 1 base from V and 4 bases from J, with 7 bases between. Per the germline V gene, CDR1 is PRHDT and CDR2 is FYEKMQ (reference sequence). The CDR3 loop spans 13 amino acids.

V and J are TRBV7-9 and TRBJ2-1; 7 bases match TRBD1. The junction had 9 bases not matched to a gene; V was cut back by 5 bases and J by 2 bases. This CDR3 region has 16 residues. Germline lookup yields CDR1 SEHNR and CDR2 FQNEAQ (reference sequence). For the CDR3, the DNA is TGTGCCAGCAGCCCCAACAGGGGACGGGCCTACAATGAGCAGTTCTTC. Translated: CASSPNRGRAYNEQFF.

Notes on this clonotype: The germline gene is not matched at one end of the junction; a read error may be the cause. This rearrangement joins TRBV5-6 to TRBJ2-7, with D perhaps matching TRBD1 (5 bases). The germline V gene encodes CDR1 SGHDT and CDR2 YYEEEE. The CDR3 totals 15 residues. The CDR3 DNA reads TGTGCCAGCAGCGAGACACCGGACACCGGCTACGGGCAGTACTTC. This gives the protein CASSETPDTGYGQYF.

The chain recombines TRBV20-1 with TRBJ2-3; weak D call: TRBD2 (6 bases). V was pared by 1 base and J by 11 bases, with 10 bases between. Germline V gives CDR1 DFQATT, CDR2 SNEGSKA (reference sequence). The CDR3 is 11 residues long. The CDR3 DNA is TGCAGTGCTAGAGGCCCAGCGGGGCAGTATTTT. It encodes CSARGPAGQYF.

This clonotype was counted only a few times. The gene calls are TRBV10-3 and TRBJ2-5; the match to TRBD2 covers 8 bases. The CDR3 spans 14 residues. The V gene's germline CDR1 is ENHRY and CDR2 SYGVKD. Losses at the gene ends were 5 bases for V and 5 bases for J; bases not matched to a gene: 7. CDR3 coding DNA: TGTGCCATCAGTAACGGGGGGGCCTGGGAGACCCAGTACTTC. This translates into CAISNGGAWETQYF.

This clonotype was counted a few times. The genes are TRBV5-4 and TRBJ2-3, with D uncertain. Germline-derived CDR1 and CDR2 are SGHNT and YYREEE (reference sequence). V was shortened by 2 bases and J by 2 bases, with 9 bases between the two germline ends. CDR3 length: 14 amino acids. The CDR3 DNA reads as TGTGCCAGCAGCTTACGGACCTACACAGATACGCAGTATTTT. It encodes CASSLRTYTDTQYF.

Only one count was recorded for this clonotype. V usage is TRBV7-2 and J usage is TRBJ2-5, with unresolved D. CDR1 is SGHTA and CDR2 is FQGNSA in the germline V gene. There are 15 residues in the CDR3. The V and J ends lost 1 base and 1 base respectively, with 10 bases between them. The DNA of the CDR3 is TGTGCCAGCAGCTTAGTGGCCAACACCCAAGAGACCCAGTACTTC. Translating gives CASSLVANTQETQYF.

The CDR3 nucleotides are TGCGCCAGCAGCCAAGTGCCAGGGGTGGACAATGAGCAGTTCTTC. Protein product: CASSQVPGVDNEQFF. The gene calls are TRBV4-1 and TRBJ2-1; possible D gene TRBD1, 6 bases. The CDR3 extends over 15 amino acids. The V end lost 1 base, the J end lost 5 bases, and 12 bases lay between the germline ends. Germline V gene data show CDR1 as MGHRA and CDR2 as YSYEKL.

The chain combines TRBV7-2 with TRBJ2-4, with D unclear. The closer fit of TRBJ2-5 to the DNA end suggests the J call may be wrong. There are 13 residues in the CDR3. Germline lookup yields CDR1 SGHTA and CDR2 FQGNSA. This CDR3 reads CASSPSWVETQYF. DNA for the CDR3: TGTGCCAGCAGCCCCAGCTGGGTGGAGACCCAGTACTTC.

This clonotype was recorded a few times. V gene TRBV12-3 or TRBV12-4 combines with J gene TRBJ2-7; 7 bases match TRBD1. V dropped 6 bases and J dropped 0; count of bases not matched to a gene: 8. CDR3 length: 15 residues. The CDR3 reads CASRTTGAPSYEQYF. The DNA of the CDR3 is TGTGCCAGCAGAACAACAGGGGCGCCCTCCTACGAGCAGTACTTC.

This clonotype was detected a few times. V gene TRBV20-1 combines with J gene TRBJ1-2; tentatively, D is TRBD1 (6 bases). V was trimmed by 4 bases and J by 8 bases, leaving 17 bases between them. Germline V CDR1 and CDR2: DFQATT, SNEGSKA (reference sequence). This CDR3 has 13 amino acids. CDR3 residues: CSAISPGVIGYTF. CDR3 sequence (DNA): TGCAGTGCTATAAGCCCAGGGGTGATCGGCTACACCTTC.

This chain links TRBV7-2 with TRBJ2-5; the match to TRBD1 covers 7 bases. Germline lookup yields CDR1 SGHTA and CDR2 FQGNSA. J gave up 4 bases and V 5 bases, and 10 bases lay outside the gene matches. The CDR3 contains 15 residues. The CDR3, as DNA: TGTGCCAGCAGCGGAAGAGCAGGGGGTGGAGAGACCCAGTACTTC. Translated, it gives CASSGRAGGGETQYF.

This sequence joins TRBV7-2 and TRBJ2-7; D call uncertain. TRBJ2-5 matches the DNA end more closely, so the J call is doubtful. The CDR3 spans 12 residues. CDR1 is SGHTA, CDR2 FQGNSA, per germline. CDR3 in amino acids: CASRKETETQYF. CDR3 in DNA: TGTGCCAGCAGGAAAGAGACGGAGACCCAGTACTTC.

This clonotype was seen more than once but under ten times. CDR3 sequence (DNA): TGTGCTAGTGGTTTCTCAGTTAACTATGGCTACACCTTC. Encoded protein: CASGFSVNYGYTF. The rearrangement links TRBV12-5 to TRBJ1-2; D ambiguous. Looked up from germline, CDR1 is LGHNT and CDR2 is FRNRAP. The CDR3 is 13 amino acids. The V and J ends lost 3 bases and 1 base respectively, with 6 bases between them.

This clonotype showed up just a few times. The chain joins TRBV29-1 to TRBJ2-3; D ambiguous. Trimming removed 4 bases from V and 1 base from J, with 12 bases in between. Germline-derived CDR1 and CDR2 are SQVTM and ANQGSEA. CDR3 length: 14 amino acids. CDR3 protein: CSVVTFGGTDTQYF. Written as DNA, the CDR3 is TGCAGCGTTGTCACATTTGGGGGCACAGATACGCAGTATTTT.

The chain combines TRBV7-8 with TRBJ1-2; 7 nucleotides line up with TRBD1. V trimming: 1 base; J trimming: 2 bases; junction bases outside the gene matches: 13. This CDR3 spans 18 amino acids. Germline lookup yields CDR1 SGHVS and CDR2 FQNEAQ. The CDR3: CASSLEGTAIWRNYGYTF. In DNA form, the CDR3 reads TGTGCCAGCAGCTTAGAGGGGACAGCTATCTGGCGCAACTATGGCTACACCTTC.

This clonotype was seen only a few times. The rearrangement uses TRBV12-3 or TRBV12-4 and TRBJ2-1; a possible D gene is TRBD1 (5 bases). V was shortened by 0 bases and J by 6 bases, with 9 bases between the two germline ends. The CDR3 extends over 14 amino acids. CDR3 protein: CASSLATVVNEQFF. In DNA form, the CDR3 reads TGTGCCAGCAGTTTAGCGACAGTAGTCAATGAGCAGTTCTTC.

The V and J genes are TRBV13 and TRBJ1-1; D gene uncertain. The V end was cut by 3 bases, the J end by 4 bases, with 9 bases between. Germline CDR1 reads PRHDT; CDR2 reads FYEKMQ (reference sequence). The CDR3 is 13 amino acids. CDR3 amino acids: CASSLGRSTEAFF. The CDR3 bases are TGTGCCAGCAGCTTGGGAAGGAGCACTGAAGCTTTCTTT.

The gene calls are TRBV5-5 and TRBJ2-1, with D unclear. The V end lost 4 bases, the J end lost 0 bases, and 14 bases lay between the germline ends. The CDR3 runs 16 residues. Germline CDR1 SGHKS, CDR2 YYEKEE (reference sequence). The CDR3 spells CASSLLWSPSYNEQFF. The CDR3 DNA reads TGTGCCAGCAGCCTGCTTTGGAGTCCCTCCTACAATGAGCAGTTCTTC.

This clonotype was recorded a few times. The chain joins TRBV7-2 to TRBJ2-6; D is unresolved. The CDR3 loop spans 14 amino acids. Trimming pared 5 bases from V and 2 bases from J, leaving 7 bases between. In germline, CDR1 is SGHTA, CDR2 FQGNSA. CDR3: CASSREPGANVLTF. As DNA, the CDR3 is TGTGCCAGCAGCCGAGAACCTGGGGCCAACGTCCTGACTTTC.